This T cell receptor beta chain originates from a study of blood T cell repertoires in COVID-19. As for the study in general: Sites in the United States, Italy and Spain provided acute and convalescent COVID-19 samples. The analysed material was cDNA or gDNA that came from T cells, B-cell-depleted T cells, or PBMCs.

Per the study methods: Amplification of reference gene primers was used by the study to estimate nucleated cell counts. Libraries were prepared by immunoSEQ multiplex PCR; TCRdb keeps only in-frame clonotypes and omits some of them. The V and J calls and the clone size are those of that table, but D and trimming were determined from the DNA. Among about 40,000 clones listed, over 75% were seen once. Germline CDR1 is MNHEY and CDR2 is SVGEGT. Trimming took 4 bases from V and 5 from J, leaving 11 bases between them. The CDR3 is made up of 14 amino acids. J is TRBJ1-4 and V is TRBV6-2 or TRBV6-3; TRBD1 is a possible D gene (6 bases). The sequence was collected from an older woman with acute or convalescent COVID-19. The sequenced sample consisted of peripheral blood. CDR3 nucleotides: TGTGCCAGCAGTTCGACAGGTCGGAATGAAAAACTGTTTTTT. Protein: CASSSTGRNEKLFF.